This T cell receptor (beta chain) was recovered during a study of blood T cells in healthy people across ages. Study outcomes and limitations: Estimated diversity that came from one million T cells was considered an underestimate.

Together with a sample-barcoded 5' primer, a J-beta primer mix was included in a second PCR lasting roughly 6 to 12 cycles. Researchers report that each sample yielded at least 3 million CDR3-containing paired-end reads. Using its own MiXCR run on the 5' RACE reads, TCRdb lists one record per CDR3 protein. The table includes 1.8 million or so distinct CDR3 sequences, roughly 43% detected once. Samples had at least 7 million PBMCs isolated from them. At least ten counts were recorded for this clonotype. The target antigen is unknown. Trimming removed 3 bases at V and 0 bases at J, with 8 bases between. Germline CDR1 SGHTA, CDR2 FQGNSA. There are 14 residues in the CDR3.

The TCR sequence derives from a human donor in good health. The specimen was blood. The chain joins TRBV7-2 to TRBJ1-2; maybe TRBD1 (6 bases). Here the CDR3 reads CASSFRGTNYGYTF. CDR3 bases: TGTGCCAGCAGCTTCAGGGGTACTAACTATGGCTACACCTTC. The whole variable domain, remainder taken from reference TRBV7-2 and TRBJ1-2, is GAGVSQSPSNKVTEKGKDVELRCDPISGHTALYWYRQSLGQGLEFLIYFQGNSAPDKSGLPSDRFSAERTGGSVSTLTIQRTQQEDSAVYLCASSFRGTNYGYTFGSGTRLTVV.